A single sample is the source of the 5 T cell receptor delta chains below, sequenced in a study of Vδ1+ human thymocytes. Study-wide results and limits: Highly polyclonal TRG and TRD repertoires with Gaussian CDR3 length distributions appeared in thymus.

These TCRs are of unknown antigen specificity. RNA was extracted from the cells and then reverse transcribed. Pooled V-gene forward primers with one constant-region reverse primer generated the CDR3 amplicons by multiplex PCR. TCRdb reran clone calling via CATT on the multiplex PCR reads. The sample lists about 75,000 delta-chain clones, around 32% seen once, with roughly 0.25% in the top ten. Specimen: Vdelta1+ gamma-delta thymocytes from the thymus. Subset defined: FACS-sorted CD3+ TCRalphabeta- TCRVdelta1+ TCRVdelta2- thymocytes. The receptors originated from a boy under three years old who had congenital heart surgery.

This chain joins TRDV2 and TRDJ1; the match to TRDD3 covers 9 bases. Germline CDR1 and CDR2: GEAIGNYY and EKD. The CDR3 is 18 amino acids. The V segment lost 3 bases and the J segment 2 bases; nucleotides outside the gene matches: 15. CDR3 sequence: CACDPNVLGDGTTDKLIF. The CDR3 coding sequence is TGTGCCTGTGACCCTAATGTACTGGGGGACGGCACTACCGATAAACTCATCTTT.

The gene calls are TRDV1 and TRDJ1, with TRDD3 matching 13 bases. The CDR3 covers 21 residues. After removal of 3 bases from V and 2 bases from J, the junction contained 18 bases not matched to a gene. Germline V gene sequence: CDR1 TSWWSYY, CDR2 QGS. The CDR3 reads CALGDIARPSYWGIRTDKLIF. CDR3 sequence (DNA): TGTGCTCTTGGGGACATAGCTCGGCCTTCCTACTGGGGGATACGTACCGATAAACTCATCTTT.

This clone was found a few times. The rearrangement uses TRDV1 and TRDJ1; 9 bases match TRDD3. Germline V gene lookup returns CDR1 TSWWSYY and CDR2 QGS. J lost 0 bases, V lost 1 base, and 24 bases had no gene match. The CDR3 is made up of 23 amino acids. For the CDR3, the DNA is TGTGCTCTTGGGGAACCCCGCTTTCCGTACTGGGGGACCTCAAACCCGTACACCGATAAACTCATCTTT. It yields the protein CALGEPRFPYWGTSNPYTDKLIF.

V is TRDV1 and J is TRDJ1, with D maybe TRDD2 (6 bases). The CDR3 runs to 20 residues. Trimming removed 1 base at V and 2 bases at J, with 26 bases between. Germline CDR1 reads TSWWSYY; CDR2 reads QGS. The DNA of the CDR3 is TGTGCTCTTGGGGAACCCCTCCTACGCCCAGGGGACTCGTGGACCGATAAACTCATCTTT. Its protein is CALGEPLLRPGDSWTDKLIF.

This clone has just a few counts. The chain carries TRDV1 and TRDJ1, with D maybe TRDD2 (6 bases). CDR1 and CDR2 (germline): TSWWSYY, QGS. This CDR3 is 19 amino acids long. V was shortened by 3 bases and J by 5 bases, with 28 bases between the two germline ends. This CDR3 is CALGESTFPSVLGSDKLIF. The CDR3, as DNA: TGTGCTCTTGGGGAGTCGACCTTCCCCTCAGTCCTGGGTTCGGATAAACTCATCTTT.